This T cell receptor (beta chain) derives from a study of shared clonotypes between healthy human individuals. Whole-study context: Serving as donors were a couple of women and a few men, whose ages spanned 18 to 49.

Of note for this clone: At the DNA level, this CDR3 is encoded by other sequences in the same sample as well.

The sorted-subset replicate PCRs were given 150 to 250 ng DNA, which is around 29,000 T cell genomes. The table came from immunoSEQ multiplex PCR; TCRdb's copy has only in-frame clones and leaves some out. The sample carries approximately 1.1 million clones, around 78% recorded once. This receptor was obtained from a man aged 18 to 30 in good health. Some clones in this sample may be carry-over from other donors' samples. The material sequenced was memory CD4+ T cells from PBMCs. Described subset: CD45RA-negative fraction.

The CDR3 sequence: CASSLGDYSYEQYF. CDR3 nucleotide sequence: TGTGCCAGCAGTTTAGGTGACTACTCCTACGAGCAGTACTTC. J is TRBJ2-7 and V is TRBV28, with D maybe TRBD2 (5 bases). The germline V gene has CDR1 MDHEN and CDR2 SYDVKM. Between the trimmed V and J ends, which lost 2 bases and 0 bases, there was a span of 8 bases. The CDR3 runs to 14 residues.